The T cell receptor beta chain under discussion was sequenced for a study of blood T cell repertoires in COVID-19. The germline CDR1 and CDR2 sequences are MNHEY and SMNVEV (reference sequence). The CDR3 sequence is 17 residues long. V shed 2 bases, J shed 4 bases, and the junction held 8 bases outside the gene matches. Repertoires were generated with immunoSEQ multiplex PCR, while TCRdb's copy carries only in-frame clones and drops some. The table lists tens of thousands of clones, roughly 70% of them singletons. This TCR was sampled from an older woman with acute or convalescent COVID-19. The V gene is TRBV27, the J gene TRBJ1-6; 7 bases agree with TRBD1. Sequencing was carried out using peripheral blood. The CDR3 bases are TGTGCCAGCAGTTTACGAGGGGACAGAGAATATAATTCACCCCTCCACTTT. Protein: CASSLRGDREYNSPLHF.